The present entry profiles one TCR beta chain with its context. The antigen remains undetermined. Blood samples measuring roughly 2.3 ml were taken per donor. Germline lookup yields CDR1 KGHDR and CDR2 SFDVKD. This CDR3 contains 15 residues. These data are taken from a study of monozygotic twins with inflammatory bowel disease. Following a re-call of the 5' RACE reads, TCRdb has one entry per CDR3 protein and lacks DNA. The sample has roughly 320,000 distinct CDR3 sequences. Study-wide results and caveats: The sharing of clonotypes with others was lower in IBD patients than in healthy twins, especially with disease activity.

The receptor's source is a human donor with ulcerative colitis or Crohn's disease, or a healthy co-twin of an affected twin (not recorded which). What was sequenced was blood. V and J are TRBV24-1 and TRBJ1-1. CDR3 protein: CATSDSDSRNTEAFF.